This is a list of T cell receptor beta chains from one sample in a study of blood T cell repertoires in COVID-19. This table comes from immunoSEQ multiplex PCR, and its TCRdb copy is limited to in-frame clones, with some not included. The data show 150,000 to 190,000 clones, approximately 80% seen once. Input material: peripheral blood. The receptors originated from a woman older than 75 with acute or convalescent COVID-19. Each CDR3 is given with its conserved first and last residue. D genes are given only for firm matches. Not every row has a clone size; where given, it reads once, few, many or a size class.

cdr3_nt,cdr3_aa,d_call,v_call,j_call,clone_size
TGTGCCAGCAGTCCGGAGGGCAGTTATGGCTACACCTTC,CASSPEGSYGYTF,-,TRBV6-5,TRBJ1-2,-
TGTGCCAGCAGCCAAAGGGGGCAGCCCCAGCATTTT,CASSQRGQPQHF,-,TRBV3-1/TRBV3-2,TRBJ1-5,-
TGTGCCAGCAGGGGGGACATCTACGAGCAGTACTTC,CASRGDIYEQYF,-,TRBV2,TRBJ2-7,few
TGTGCCAGCTCAACCGGACAGTTCTCTGGAAACACCATATATTTT,CASSTGQFSGNTIYF,-,TRBV18,TRBJ1-3,-
TGCGCCAGCAGCCAAGCCCGGTTGAACACTGAAGCTTTCTTT,CASSQARLNTEAFF,-,TRBV4-3,TRBJ1-1,-
TGTGCCAGCAGCTGGGAGGCCGTGGAGCAGTACTTC,CASSWEAVEQYF,-,TRBV5-4,TRBJ2-7,-
TGTGCCAGCAGCCAAGGTGCGTGGTTCACTGAAGCTTTCTTT,CASSQGAWFTEAFF,-,TRBV14,TRBJ1-1,-
TGTGCCAGCAGACCCGGGACTAGCGGGAGTTCGGCCTACAATGAGCAGTTCTTC,CASRPGTSGSSAYNEQFF,TRBD2,TRBV11-2,TRBJ2-1,few
TGTGCCAGCCGAATGGGAGGGAATGAGCAGTTCTTC,CASRMGGNEQFF,TRBD2,TRBV7-9,TRBJ2-1,-
TGCAGTGCTAGTACAGTCTCCGCGTATCAGCCCCAGCATTTT,CSASTVSAYQPQHF,-,TRBV20-1,TRBJ1-5,-
TGTGCTAGCAGCTTAGGAGGTGGTGAAGCGGAGACCCAGTACTTC,CASSLGGGEAETQYF,-,TRBV7-7,TRBJ2-5,-
TGTGCCAGCGGGACATCTATGAACACTGAAGCTTTCTTT,CASGTSMNTEAFF,-,TRBV19,TRBJ1-1,-
TGTGCCACCAGTGGAAGTTCGACAGTTGGCTACACCTTC,CATSGSSTVGYTF,-,TRBV15,TRBJ1-2,-
TGTGCCAGCAGCCCTTTACGGGGGGCCTATGGCTACACCTTC,CASSPLRGAYGYTF,-,TRBV7-2,TRBJ1-2,-
TGTGCCAGCAGCCAGGGACAGAACACTGAAGCTTTCTTT,CASSQGQNTEAFF,-,TRBV7-9,TRBJ1-1,-
TGTGCCAGCAGGAAGGGGAGCACAGATACGCAGTATTTT,CASRKGSTDTQYF,-,TRBV27,TRBJ2-3,-
TGTGCCAGCAGCTTAGTAGGACAGGGTCACTACGAGCAGTACTTC,CASSLVGQGHYEQYF,TRBD1,TRBV11-2,TRBJ2-7,few
TGTGCCAGCGGAACGGGACTAGCGGTATTTGAGCAGTACTTC,CASGTGLAVFEQYF,TRBD2,TRBV6-5,TRBJ2-7,-
TGTGCCAGCAGCGCTAGCGGGATCCAAGAGACCCAGTACTTC,CASSASGIQETQYF,TRBD2,TRBV7-9,TRBJ2-5,once
TGTGCCAGCAGCCTAGCGGACATCTATGGCTACACCTTC,CASSLADIYGYTF,-,TRBV7-9,TRBJ1-2,-
TGTGCCAGCAGCTTAGTCGGTAGGGGGAGCACAGATACGCAGTATTTT,CASSLVGRGSTDTQYF,-,TRBV7-6,TRBJ2-3,few
TGCGCCACCTGGACTAGGCCCAATGAGCAGTTCTTC,CATWTRPNEQFF,TRBD2,TRBV5-1,TRBJ2-1,once
TGTGCCAGCACCCGGAGACCAGCGGCTGGCACTGAAGCTTTCTTT,CASTRRPAAGTEAFF,-,TRBV27,TRBJ1-1,-
TGTGCCAGCTCACCAGGACAGGGGCGGAATTCACCCCTCCACTTT,CASSPGQGRNSPLHF,TRBD1,TRBV18,TRBJ1-6,-
TGCGCCAGCAGCCGCCTACAGGGGGCGAACACTGAAGCTTTCTTT,CASSRLQGANTEAFF,TRBD1,TRBV4-3,TRBJ1-1,-
TGTGCCAGTAGTACAGGTCTAGCGGTGAACACCGGGGAGCTGTTTTTT,CASSTGLAVNTGELFF,TRBD2,TRBV19,TRBJ2-2,-
TGTGCCAGCAGCCAAGATCCGGACAGGGTGCGCACCGGGGAGCTGTTTTTT,CASSQDPDRVRTGELFF,TRBD1,TRBV3-1/TRBV3-2,TRBJ2-2,-
TGTGCCAGCAGCCCTAGCGGTTTCCCCTACAATGAGCAGTTCTTC,CASSPSGFPYNEQFF,TRBD2,TRBV7-9,TRBJ2-1,-
TGCGCCAGCAGCCAGTTAGCGGGGGGGGGCTACGAGCAGTACTTC,CASSQLAGGGYEQYF,TRBD2,TRBV4-3,TRBJ2-7,once
TGCGCCAGCAGCTTGGCCGGGAACAATGAGCAGTTCTTC,CASSLAGNNEQFF,-,TRBV5-1,TRBJ2-1,many
TGTGCCAGCAGTCTGATCTCTGCCAGGACAGATACGCAGTATTTT,CASSLISARTDTQYF,-,TRBV2,TRBJ2-3,once
TGTGCCAGCAGCCAAGCCGGGACTGAAGCTTTCTTT,CASSQAGTEAFF,-,TRBV3-1/TRBV3-2,TRBJ1-1,-
TGTGCCAGCTCACCAGGTTACACAAATGAAGCTTTCTTT,CASSPGYTNEAFF,-,TRBV18,TRBJ1-1,few
TGTGCCAGCAGTCTACCCACTAGCGGGGGAACCACAGATACGCAGTATTTT,CASSLPTSGGTTDTQYF,TRBD2,TRBV3-1/TRBV3-2,TRBJ2-3,-
TGTGCCTGGAGTCTAATCCGGGACAGTTCCTACAATGAGCAGTTCTTC,CAWSLIRDSSYNEQFF,TRBD1,TRBV30,TRBJ2-1,-
TGCGCCAGCAGCGTGGACACGAACGCTGAAGCTTTCTTT,CASSVDTNAEAFF,-,TRBV10-2,TRBJ1-1,-
TGTGCCAGCAGCTTTCGAGGATGGCAGACGCACTACGAGCAGTACTTC,CASSFRGWQTHYEQYF,-,TRBV7-8,TRBJ2-7,-
TGTGCCAGCAGCTTGGCCGGACACGAGCGAAAGGGGGAGACCCAGTACTTC,CASSLAGHERKGETQYF,-,TRBV5-6,TRBJ2-5,few
TGTGCCAGCAGCTTAGCGTACGCGGGGGGAAACAATGAGCAGTTCTTC,CASSLAYAGGNNEQFF,TRBD2,TRBV7-9,TRBJ2-1,-
TGTGCCAGCAGTCCAGGGCCTCTTTATTCCACCGGGGAGCTGTTTTTT,CASSPGPLYSTGELFF,-,TRBV27,TRBJ2-2,-
TGTGCCAGTAGTCTGACTGGACAGGGCGATGAGCAGTTCTTC,CASSLTGQGDEQFF,TRBD1,TRBV19,TRBJ2-1,-
TGTGCCAGCAGCCAACCCTTTGCAACTAATGAAAAACTGTTTTTT,CASSQPFATNEKLFF,-,TRBV14,TRBJ1-4,-
TGTGCCAGCAGCTTTCTATTTTCGACAGGGGAGGGAAACACCATATATTTT,CASSFLFSTGEGNTIYF,TRBD1,TRBV7-9,TRBJ1-3,-
TGTGCCAGCAGCCAACGTGGGAGGGTTGACAATGAGCAGTTCTTC,CASSQRGRVDNEQFF,TRBD2,TRBV3-1/TRBV3-2,TRBJ2-1,-
TGTGCCTGGAGTGCTCAGGGAGGCTCTGGCTACACCTTC,CAWSAQGGSGYTF,-,TRBV30,TRBJ1-2,-
TGTGCCAGCAGTTCGCGCGGACAGTTAAATGAAAAACTGTTTTTT,CASSSRGQLNEKLFF,-,TRBV6-5,TRBJ1-4,-
TGTGCCAGCTCACCAGAGGGTACGGGCTACACCTTC,CASSPEGTGYTF,-,TRBV18,TRBJ1-2,-
TGTGCCAGCACCGACTCCCGGACAGCCCTAAAACGCTCTGGAAACACCATATATTTT,CASTDSRTALKRSGNTIYF,-,TRBV7-9,TRBJ1-3,few
TGTGCCAGCAGCTTAGCTTGGGGGGGACCTGGGGCCAACGTCCTGACTTTC,CASSLAWGGPGANVLTF,TRBD2,TRBV7-8,TRBJ2-6,-
TGCGCCAGCAGTCAAAGGACAGGTGTACCCATGAACACTGAAGCTTTCTTT,CASSQRTGVPMNTEAFF,TRBD1,TRBV23-1,TRBJ1-1,-
TGTGCCTGGAAGAGACAGGGGGCTGGTCAGCCCCAGCATTTT,CAWKRQGAGQPQHF,TRBD1,TRBV30,TRBJ1-5,-
TGTGCCAGTAGGGATCTAGCGGGCACGGGCAATGAGCAGTTCTTC,CASRDLAGTGNEQFF,TRBD2,TRBV19,TRBJ2-1,-
TGTGCCAGCAGTTACTCCACTAGCAGCTACGAGCAGTACTTC,CASSYSTSSYEQYF,-,TRBV6-5,TRBJ2-7,-
TGTGCCAGCAGCCCACGGACAGTGAACACCGGGGAGCTGTTTTTT,CASSPRTVNTGELFF,-,TRBV11-2,TRBJ2-2,-
TGTGCCAGTAGTATAGCCCCGACATATAACAGTCAGCCCCAGCATTTT,CASSIAPTYNSQPQHF,-,TRBV19,TRBJ1-5,few
TGTGCCAGCAGTTTCGTGGGCTCCGGGACAGGGGGTGTTAATGAGCAGTTCTTC,CASSFVGSGTGGVNEQFF,TRBD1,TRBV28,TRBJ2-1,few
TGTGCCAGTAACGGGGACAGCAAACTTCCGTCCTATAATTCACCCCTCCACTTT,CASNGDSKLPSYNSPLHF,TRBD1,TRBV19,TRBJ1-6,few